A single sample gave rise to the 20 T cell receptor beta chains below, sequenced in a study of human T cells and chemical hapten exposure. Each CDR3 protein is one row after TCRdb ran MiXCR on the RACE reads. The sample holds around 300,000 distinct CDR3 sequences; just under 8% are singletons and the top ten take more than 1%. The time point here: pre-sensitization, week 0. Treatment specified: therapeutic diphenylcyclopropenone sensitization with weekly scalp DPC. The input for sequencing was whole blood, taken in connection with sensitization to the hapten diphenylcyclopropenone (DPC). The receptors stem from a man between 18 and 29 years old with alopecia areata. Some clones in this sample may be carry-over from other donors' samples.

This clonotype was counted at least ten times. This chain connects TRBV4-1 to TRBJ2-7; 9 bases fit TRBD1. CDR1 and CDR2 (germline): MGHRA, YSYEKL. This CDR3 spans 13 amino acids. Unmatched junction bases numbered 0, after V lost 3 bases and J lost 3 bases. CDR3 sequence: CASSQTGGYEQYF. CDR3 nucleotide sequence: TGCGCCAGCAGCCAGACAGGGGGCTACGAGCAGTACTTC.

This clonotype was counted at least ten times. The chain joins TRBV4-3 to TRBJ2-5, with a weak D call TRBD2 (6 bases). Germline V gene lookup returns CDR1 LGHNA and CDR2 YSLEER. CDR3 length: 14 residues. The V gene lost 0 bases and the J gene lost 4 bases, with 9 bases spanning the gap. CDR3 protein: CASSQDKGGETQYF. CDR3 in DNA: TGCGCCAGCAGCCAAGATAAGGGAGGAGAGACCCAGTACTTC.

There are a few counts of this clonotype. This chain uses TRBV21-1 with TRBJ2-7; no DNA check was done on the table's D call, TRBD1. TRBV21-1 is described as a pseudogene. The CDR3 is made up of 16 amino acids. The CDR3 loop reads CASSKARTGDIYEQYF. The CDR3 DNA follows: TGTGCCAGCAGCAAAGCTCGGACAGGGGACATCTACGAGCAGTACTTC.

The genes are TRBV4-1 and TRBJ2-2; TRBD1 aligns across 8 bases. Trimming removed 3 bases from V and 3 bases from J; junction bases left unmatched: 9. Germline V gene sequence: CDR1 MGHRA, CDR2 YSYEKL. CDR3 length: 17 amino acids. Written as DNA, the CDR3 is TGCGCCAGCAGCCAGGCCGACAGGGGTCGTTACACCGGGGAGCTGTTTTTT. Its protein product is CASSQADRGRYTGELFF.

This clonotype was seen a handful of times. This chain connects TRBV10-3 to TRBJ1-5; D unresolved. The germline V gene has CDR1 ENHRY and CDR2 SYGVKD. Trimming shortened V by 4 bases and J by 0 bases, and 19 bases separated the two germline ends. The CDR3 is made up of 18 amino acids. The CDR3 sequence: CAISAKGAYGYSNQPQHF. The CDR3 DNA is TGTGCCATCAGTGCGAAGGGCGCATACGGGTATAGCAATCAGCCCCAGCATTTT.

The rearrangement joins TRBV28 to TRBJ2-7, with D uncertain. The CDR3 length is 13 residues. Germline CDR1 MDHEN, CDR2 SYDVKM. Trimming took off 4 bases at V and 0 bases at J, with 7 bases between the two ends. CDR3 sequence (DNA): TGTGCCAGCAGTTCTTTTCACTCCTACGAGCAGTACTTC. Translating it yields CASSSFHSYEQYF.

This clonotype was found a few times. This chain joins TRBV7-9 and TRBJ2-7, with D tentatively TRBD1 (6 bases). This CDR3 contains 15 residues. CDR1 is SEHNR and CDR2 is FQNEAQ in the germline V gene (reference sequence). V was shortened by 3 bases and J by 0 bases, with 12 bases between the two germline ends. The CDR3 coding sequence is TGTGCCAGCAGCTTCCTCCGGGACACCTCCTACGAGCAGTACGTC. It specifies CASSFLRDTSYEQYV.

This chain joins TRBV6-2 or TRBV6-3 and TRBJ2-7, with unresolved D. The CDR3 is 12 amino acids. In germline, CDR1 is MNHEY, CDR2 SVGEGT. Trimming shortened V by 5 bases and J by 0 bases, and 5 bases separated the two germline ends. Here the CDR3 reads CASSQASYEQYF. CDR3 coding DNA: TGTGCCAGCAGTCAGGCCTCCTACGAGCAGTACTTC.

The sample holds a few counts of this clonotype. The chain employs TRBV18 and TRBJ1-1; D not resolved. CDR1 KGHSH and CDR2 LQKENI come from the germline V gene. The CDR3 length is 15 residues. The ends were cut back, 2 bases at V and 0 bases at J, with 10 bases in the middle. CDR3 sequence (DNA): TGTGCCAGCTCACCAGTTCTACGGGTGAACACTGAAGCTTTCTTT. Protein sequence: CASSPVLRVNTEAFF.

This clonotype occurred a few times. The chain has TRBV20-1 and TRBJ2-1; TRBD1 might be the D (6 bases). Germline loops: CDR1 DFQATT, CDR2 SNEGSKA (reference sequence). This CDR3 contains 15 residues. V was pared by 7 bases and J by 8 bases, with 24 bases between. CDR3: CSGSNVNRVRDEQFF. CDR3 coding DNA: TGCAGTGGTTCGAACGTGAACAGGGTGAGGGATGAGCAGTTCTTC.

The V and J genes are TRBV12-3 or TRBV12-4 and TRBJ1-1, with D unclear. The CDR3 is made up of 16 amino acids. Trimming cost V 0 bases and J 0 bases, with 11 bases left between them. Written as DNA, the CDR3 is TGTGCCAGCAGTTTAGCGGTACAGACCATGAACACTGAAGCTTTCTTT. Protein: CASSLAVQTMNTEAFF.

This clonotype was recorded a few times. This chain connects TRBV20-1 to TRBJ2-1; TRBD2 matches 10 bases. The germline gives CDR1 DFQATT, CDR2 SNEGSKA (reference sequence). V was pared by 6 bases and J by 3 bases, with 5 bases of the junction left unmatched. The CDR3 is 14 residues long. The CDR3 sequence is CSAATSGYYNEQFF. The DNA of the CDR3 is TGCAGTGCCGCGACTAGCGGGTACTACAATGAGCAGTTCTTC.

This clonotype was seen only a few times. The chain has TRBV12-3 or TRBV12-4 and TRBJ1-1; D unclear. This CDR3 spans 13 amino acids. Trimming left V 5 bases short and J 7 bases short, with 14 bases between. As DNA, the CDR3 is TGTGCCAGCAGTCGTAGTGATACGATTGAAGCTTTCTTT. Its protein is CASSRSDTIEAFF.

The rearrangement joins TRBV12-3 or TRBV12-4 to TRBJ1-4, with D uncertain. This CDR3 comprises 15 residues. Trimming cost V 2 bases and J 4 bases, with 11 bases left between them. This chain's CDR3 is CASSLQTGLNEKLFF. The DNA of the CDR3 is TGTGCCAGCAGTTTACAAACCGGACTTAATGAAAAACTGTTTTTT.

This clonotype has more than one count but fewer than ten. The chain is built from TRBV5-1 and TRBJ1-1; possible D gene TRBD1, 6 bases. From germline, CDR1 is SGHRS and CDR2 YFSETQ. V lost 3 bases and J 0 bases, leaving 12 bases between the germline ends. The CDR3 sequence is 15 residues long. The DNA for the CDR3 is TGCGCCAGCAGCTCGACGGACAGTATGAACACTGAAGCTTTCTTT. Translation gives CASSSTDSMNTEAFF.

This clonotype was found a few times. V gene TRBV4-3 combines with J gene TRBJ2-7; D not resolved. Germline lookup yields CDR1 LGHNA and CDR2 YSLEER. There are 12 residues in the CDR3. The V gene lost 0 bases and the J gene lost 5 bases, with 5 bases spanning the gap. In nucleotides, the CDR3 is TGCGCCAGCAGCCAAGATTGGAACGAGCAGTACTTC. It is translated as CASSQDWNEQYF.

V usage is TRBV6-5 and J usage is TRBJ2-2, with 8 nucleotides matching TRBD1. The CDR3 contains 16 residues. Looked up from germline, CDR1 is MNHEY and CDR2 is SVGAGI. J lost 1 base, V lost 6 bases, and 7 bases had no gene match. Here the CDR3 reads CASSLTGALNTGELFF. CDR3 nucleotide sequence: TGTGCCAGCAGCCTGACAGGGGCGCTGAACACCGGGGAGCTGTTTTTT.

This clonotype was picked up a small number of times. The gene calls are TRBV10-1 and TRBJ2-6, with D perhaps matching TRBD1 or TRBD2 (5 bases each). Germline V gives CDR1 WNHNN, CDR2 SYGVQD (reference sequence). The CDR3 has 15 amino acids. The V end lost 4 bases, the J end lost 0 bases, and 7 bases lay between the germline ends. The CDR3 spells CASSAGTSGANVLTF. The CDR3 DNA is TGCGCCAGCAGTGCCGGGACCTCTGGGGCCAACGTCCTGACTTTC.

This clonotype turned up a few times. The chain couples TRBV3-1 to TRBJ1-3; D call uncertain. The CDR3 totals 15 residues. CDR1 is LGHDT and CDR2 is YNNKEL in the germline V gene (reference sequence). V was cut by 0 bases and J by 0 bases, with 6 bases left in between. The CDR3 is CASSQDAVSGNTIYF. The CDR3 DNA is TGTGCCAGCAGCCAAGATGCGGTCTCTGGAAACACCATATATTTT.

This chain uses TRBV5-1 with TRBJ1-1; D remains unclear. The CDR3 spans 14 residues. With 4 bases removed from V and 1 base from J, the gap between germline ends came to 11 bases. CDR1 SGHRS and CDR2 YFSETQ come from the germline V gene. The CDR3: CASSALRPNTEAFF. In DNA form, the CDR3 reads TGCGCCAGCAGCGCACTTCGTCCGAACACTGAAGCTTTCTTT.